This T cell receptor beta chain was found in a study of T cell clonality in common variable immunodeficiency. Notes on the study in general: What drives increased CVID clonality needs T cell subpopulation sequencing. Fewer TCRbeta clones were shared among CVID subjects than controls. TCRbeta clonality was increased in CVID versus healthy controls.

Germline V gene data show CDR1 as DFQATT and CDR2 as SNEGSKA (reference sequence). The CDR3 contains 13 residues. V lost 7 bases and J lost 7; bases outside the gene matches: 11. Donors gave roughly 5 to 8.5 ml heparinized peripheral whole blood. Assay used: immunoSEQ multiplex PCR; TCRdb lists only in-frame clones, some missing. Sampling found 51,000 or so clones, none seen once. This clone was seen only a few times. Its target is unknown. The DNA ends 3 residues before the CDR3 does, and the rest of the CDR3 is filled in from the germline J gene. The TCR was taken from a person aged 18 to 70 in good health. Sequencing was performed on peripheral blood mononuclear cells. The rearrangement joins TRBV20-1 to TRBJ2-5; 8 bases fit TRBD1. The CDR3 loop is CSVNQGAEGTQYF. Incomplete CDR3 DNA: TGCAGTGTCAATCAGGGGGCGGAGGGGACC.